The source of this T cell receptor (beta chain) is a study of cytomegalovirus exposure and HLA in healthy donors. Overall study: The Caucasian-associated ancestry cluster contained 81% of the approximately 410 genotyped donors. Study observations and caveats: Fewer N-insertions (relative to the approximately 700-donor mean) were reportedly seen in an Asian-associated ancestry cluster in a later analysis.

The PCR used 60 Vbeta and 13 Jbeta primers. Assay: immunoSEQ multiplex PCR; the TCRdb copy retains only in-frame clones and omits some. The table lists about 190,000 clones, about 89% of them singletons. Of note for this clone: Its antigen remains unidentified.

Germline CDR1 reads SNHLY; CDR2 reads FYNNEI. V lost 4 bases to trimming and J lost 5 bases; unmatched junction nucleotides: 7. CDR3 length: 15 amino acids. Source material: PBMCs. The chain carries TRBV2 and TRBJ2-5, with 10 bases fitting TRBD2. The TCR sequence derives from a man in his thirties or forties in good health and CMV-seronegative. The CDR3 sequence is CASSVPSGSGETQYF. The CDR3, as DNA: TGTGCCAGCAGTGTTCCTAGCGGGAGTGGGGAGACCCAGTACTTC.